One and the same sample provided the 20 T cell receptor beta chains below, sequenced in a study of CD8+ T cells in alopecia areata. Extracted RNA was reverse transcribed, and the resulting cDNA served as sequencing template. Data came from immunoSEQ multiplex PCR; TCRdb stores just in-frame clones and leaves some out. The sample lists approximately 150,000 clones; 45% to 60% were seen once. Sequencing was done on a sample of CD4+ T cells sorted from blood. These receptors all come from a human donor in good health.

The chain combines TRBV7-9 with TRBJ2-3, with 10 bases lining up with TRBD1. The J segment lost 4 bases and the V segment lost 5 bases, leaving 9 bases of the junction unmatched. The germline CDR1 and CDR2 sequences are SEHNR and FQNEAQ (reference sequence). The CDR3 sequence is 16 residues long. The CDR3 spells CASSEGQGGSSDTQYF. CDR3 nucleotides: TGTGCCAGCAGCGAAGGACAGGGGGGCTCCTCAGATACGCAGTATTTT. Variable domain in full (rest from reference TRBV7-9 and TRBJ2-3): DTGVSQNPRHKITKRGQNVTFRCDPISEHNRLYWYRQTLGQGPEFLTYFQNEAQLEKSRLLSDRFSAERPKGSFSTLEIQRTEQGDSAMYLCASSEGQGGSSDTQYFGPGTRLTVL.

Comment on this clone: Other DNA sequences from this sample encode an identical CDR3 as well. The rearrangement joins TRBV29-1 to TRBJ1-1; D not resolved. The CDR3 is 13 amino acids. Germline assignment: CDR1 SQVTM and CDR2 ANQGSEA. V was shortened by 3 bases and J by 0 bases, with 8 bases between the two germline ends. CDR3 nucleotide sequence: TGCAGCGTTGAGTTTAGGATGAACACTGAAGCTTTCTTT. Translated, it gives CSVEFRMNTEAFF.

This clone was recorded only once. The chain is built from TRBV7-2 and TRBJ1-5; 7 nucleotides match TRBD1. Per the germline V gene, CDR1 is SGHTA and CDR2 is FQGNSA. V was pared by 5 bases and J by 7 bases, with 5 bases of the junction left unmatched. The CDR3 contains 13 residues. DNA for the CDR3: TGTGCCAGCAGCATAGGGGGCAGACAGCCCCAGCATTTT. This codes for CASSIGGRQPQHF.

The chain is built from TRBV6-6 and TRBJ2-7, with 9 bases identical to TRBD2. The J segment lost 0 bases and the V segment lost 0 bases, leaving 3 bases of the junction unmatched. The CDR3 is 16 amino acids. Germline values: CDR1 MNHNY, CDR2 SVGAGI (reference sequence). For the CDR3, the DNA is TGTGCCAGCAGTTACTCCGCGGGGGGGAGCTCCTACGAGCAGTACTTC. Translating gives CASSYSAGGSSYEQYF.

The chain couples TRBV27 to TRBJ2-7; 7 positions match TRBD2. Germline CDR1 reads MNHEY; CDR2 reads SMNVEV (reference sequence). J was trimmed by 3 bases and V by 2 bases; bases with no gene match: 10. This CDR3 spans 16 amino acids. CDR3 sequence reads: CASSLASGVPYYEQYF. CDR3 coding DNA: TGTGCCAGCAGTTTAGCTAGCGGAGTCCCTTACTACGAGCAGTACTTC.

V gene TRBV7-2 combines with J gene TRBJ2-1; no clear D. Trimming took off 5 bases at V and 9 bases at J, with 14 bases between the two ends. Germline CDR1 is SGHTA and CDR2 is FQGNSA. The CDR3 is 13 amino acids. The CDR3 DNA reads as TGTGCCAGCAGCCCATCCGCCCGGATTGAGCAGTTCTTC. Its protein is CASSPSARIEQFF.

The rearrangement uses TRBV27 and TRBJ2-6; 7 nucleotides line up with TRBD1. J gave up 2 bases and V 0 bases, and 7 bases lay outside the gene matches. The CDR3 sequence is 18 residues long. Germline V gives CDR1 MNHEY, CDR2 SMNVEV (reference sequence). CDR3: CASSLSTGIFAGANVLTF. In DNA, the CDR3 is TGTGCCAGCAGTTTATCGACAGGGATATTTGCTGGGGCCAACGTCCTGACTTTC.

The J gene is TRBJ2-3, the V gene TRBV27, with D uncertain. The CDR3 is made up of 15 amino acids. CDR1 MNHEY and CDR2 SMNVEV come from the germline V gene (reference sequence). The V end was cut by 3 bases, the J end by 5 bases, with 15 bases between. CDR3 sequence (DNA): TGTGCCAGCAGTTTCACGCCTACCTTAGTAGATACGCAGTATTTT. Its translation is CASSFTPTLVDTQYF.

The rearrangement links TRBV6-4 to TRBJ1-2; D unclear. The CDR3 is 14 amino acids. Germline CDR1 reads MRHNA; CDR2 reads SNTAGT. V lost 0 bases and J 8 bases, leaving 13 bases between the germline ends. The CDR3 protein is CASSDSLRSMGYTF. The CDR3 DNA reads as TGTGCCAGCAGTGACTCCCTCCGGTCTATGGGCTACACCTTC.

V and J are TRBV5-1 and TRBJ1-2; 8 bases line up with TRBD1. This CDR3 spans 12 amino acids. Germline V gene sequence: CDR1 SGHRS, CDR2 YFSETQ. Trimming at V came to 4 bases and at J to 6 bases, leaving 2 bases not matched to a gene. The CDR3 coding sequence is TGCGCCAGCAGCGAGACAGGGGATGGCTACACCTTC. Protein sequence: CASSETGDGYTF.

This clone was detected only a few times. The junction departs from germline at one end; a sequencing error may be responsible. This chain connects TRBV27 to TRBJ2-7; D remains unclear. The CDR3 is 14 residues long. CDR1 and CDR2 (germline): MNHEY, SMNVEV (reference sequence). In DNA, the CDR3 is TGTGCCAGCAGTTTCCGGTCTTCCCTTTACGAGCAGTGGTTC. It is translated as CASSFRSSLYEQWF.

The chain combines TRBV9 with TRBJ2-1; 10 nucleotides agree with TRBD2. The V and J ends lost 4 bases and 7 bases, in that order; junction bases with no gene match: 11. The CDR3 is 16 residues long. Germline assignment: CDR1 SGDLS and CDR2 YYNGEE. The DNA of the CDR3 is TGTGCCAGCAGCCCGGAGCTAGCGGGAGTTGGGAATGAGCAGTTCTTC. It yields the protein CASSPELAGVGNEQFF.

This sequence joins TRBV6-6 and TRBJ2-3; 9 bases match TRBD2. The junction had 4 bases not matched to a gene; V was cut back by 9 bases and J by 0 bases. Looked up from germline, CDR1 is MNHNY and CDR2 is SVGAGI (reference sequence). The CDR3 totals 14 residues. The CDR3 reads CASRLAESTDTQYF. Written as DNA, the CDR3 is TGTGCCAGTAGACTAGCGGAAAGCACAGATACGCAGTATTTT.

This clone was detected a few times. V gene TRBV6-5 combines with J gene TRBJ2-3; no clear D. V lost 7 bases and J lost 5, with 16 bases in between. Germline CDR1 and CDR2: MNHEY and SVGAGI. The length of the CDR3 is 14 residues. The CDR3 DNA reads TGTGCCAGCACCCCGAACCCCCGGCAAGATACGCAGTATTTT. This encodes CASTPNPRQDTQYF.

CDR3 DNA sequence: TGTGCCAGCAGCTTCTTGGATAGGGAGGACACTGAAGCTTTCTTT. It is translated as CASSFLDREDTEAFF. The chain combines TRBV5-6 with TRBJ1-1; D is uncertain. The V and J ends lost 2 bases and 3 bases respectively, with 14 bases between them. CDR1 and CDR2 (germline): SGHDT, YYEEEE. The CDR3 runs 15 residues.

The V gene is TRBV30, the J gene TRBJ2-5; 15 bases line up with TRBD2. Germline-derived CDR1 and CDR2 are GTSNPN and SVGIG (reference sequence). The CDR3 is made up of 17 amino acids. With 0 bases clipped from V and 5 bases from J, the junction kept 7 bases outside the gene matches. The CDR3 bases are TGTGCCTGGAGTGTACGGACTAGCGGGAGGGATGCGGAGACCCAGTACTTC. Residues: CAWSVRTSGRDAETQYF.

CDR3 region: CASTAAGSYGYTF. CDR3 nucleotides: TGCGCCAGCACGGCCGCGGGGAGCTATGGCTACACCTTC. This sequence joins TRBV10-2 and TRBJ1-2; D remains ambiguous. The length of the CDR3 is 13 residues. V was clipped by 7 bases and J by 4 bases, with 13 bases between them. Germline CDR1 WSHSY, CDR2 SAAADI.

V gene TRBV5-1 combines with J gene TRBJ2-3, with TRBD2 identical over 11 bases. This CDR3 has 16 residues. In germline, CDR1 is SGHRS, CDR2 YFSETQ. After removal of 0 bases from V and 4 bases from J, the junction contained 4 bases not matched to a gene. CDR3 in DNA: TGCGCCAGCAGCTTGGGGACTAGCGGGCTCTCAGATACGCAGTATTTT. Its translation: CASSLGTSGLSDTQYF.

This sequence joins TRBV25-1 and TRBJ2-6; 8 nucleotides match TRBD1. This CDR3 spans 15 amino acids. Germline lookup yields CDR1 MGHDK and CDR2 SYGVNS. V lost 10 bases, J lost 1 base, and 6 bases stayed unmatched. Here the CDR3 DNA reads TGTGCCACCGGACAGGGATGGTCTGGGGCCAACGTCCTGACTTTC. Its protein product is CATGQGWSGANVLTF.

This sequence joins TRBV5-6 and TRBJ2-3; D remains ambiguous. CDR3 length: 15 residues. Germline loops: CDR1 SGHDT, CDR2 YYEEEE. V shed 0 bases and J shed 3 bases, with 11 bases lying between them. The CDR3 region has the DNA TGTGCCAGCAGCTTGGGGTCCGAGAGGACAGATACGCAGTATTTT. It encodes CASSLGSERTDTQYF.